This TCR beta chain was recorded in a study of OX40 agonist ivuxolimab in advanced cancers. As for the study in general: Each patient was given ivuxolimab into a vein every 2 weeks, at 0.01 to 10 mg/kg.

Assay: immunoSEQ multiplex PCR; the TCRdb copy retains only in-frame clones and omits some. Altogether approximately 46,000 clones are present, approximately 88% being singletons, with the ten largest covering roughly 18%. Autoimmune disease history or systemic immunosuppression excluded patients. The V gene end was trimmed by 2 bases and the J gene end by 10 bases; junction bases not matched to a gene: 10. Germline assignment: CDR1 MNHNS and CDR2 SASEGT. CDR3 size: 16 residues. The chain recombines TRBV6-1 with TRBJ1-6, with 8 bases that match TRBD1. The specimen comprised CD4+ or CD8+ T cells sorted from blood, sampled in a trial of the OX40 agonist ivuxolimab. This receptor was identified in an adult with an advanced solid tumor such as melanoma, head and neck, liver or kidney cancer. The CDR3 reads CASSEKRTGSWSPLHF. The DNA for the CDR3 is TGTGCCAGCAGTGAAAAACGGACAGGGTCATGGTCACCCCTCCACTTT.